This TCR beta chain is from a study of cytomegalovirus exposure and HLA in healthy donors. Study observations and caveats: What was likely a sequencing artifact was a cluster of highly shared sequence variants. Follow-up analysis later connected one missense variant in DCLRE1C with trimming of TCR beta V- and J-genes. It was assumed in the presence/absence analyses that sequencing depth was roughly uniform across donors.

A note on this clone: The antigen is unknown.

V shed 6 bases and J 1 base; nucleotides not matched to a gene: 3. CDR1 and CDR2 (germline): SNHLY, FYNNEI. This CDR3 spans 14 amino acids. Use of 60 Vbeta and 13 Jbeta primers characterized the PCR. Repertoires were generated with immunoSEQ multiplex PCR, while TCRdb's copy carries only in-frame clones and drops some. Among roughly 120,000 clones listed, over 8.5% were seen once. The TCR originated in a woman between 35 and 50 years old in good health and CMV-seropositive. The sample comprised PBMCs. The chain links TRBV2 to TRBJ2-3, with 8 bases fitting TRBD2. The CDR3 bases are TGTGCCAGCAGGGTTAGCGGGGGCACAGATACGCAGTATTTT. Translation gives CASRVSGGTDTQYF.